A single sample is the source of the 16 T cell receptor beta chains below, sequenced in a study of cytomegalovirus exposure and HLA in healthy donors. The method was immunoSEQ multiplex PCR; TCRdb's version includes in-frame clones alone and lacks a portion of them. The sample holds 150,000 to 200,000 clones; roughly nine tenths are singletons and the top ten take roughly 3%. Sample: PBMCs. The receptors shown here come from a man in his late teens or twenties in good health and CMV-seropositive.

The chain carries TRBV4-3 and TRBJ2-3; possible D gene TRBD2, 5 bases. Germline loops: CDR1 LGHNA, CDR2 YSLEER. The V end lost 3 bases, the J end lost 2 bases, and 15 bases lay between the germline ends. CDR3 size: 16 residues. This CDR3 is CASSHALGLATDTQYF. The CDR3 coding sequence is TGCGCCAGCAGCCACGCCCTAGGGCTAGCCACAGATACGCAGTATTTT.

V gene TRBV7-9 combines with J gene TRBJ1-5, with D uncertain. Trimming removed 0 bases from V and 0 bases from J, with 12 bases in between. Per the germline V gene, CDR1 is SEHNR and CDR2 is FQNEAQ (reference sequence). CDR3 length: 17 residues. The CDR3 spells CASSLAATEYSNQPQHF. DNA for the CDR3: TGTGCCAGCAGCTTAGCTGCCACAGAGTATAGCAATCAGCCCCAGCATTTT.

CDR3 loop: CAWSEDRPYTEAFF. The CDR3 nucleotides are TGTGCCTGGTCCGAGGACAGGCCTTACACTGAAGCTTTCTTT. The chain couples TRBV30 to TRBJ1-1; 7 bases map to TRBD1. Germline V gene lookup returns CDR1 GTSNPN and CDR2 SVGIG (reference sequence). The CDR3 consists of 14 residues. The ends lost 5 bases at V and 3 bases at J; junction bases unmatched: 9.

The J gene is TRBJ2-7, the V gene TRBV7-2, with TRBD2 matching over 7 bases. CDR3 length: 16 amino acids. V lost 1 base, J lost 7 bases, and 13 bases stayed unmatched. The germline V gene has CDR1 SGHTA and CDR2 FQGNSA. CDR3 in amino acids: CASSLVGTNVGREQYF. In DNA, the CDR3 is TGTGCCAGCAGCTTAGTTGGGACTAACGTGGGAAGGGAGCAGTACTTC.

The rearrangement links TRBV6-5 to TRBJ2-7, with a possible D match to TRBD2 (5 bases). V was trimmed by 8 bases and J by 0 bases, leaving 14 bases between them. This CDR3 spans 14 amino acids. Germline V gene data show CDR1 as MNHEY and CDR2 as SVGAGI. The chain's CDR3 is CASRLLLNSYEQYF. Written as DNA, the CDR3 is TGTGCCAGCCGACTACTATTAAACTCCTACGAGCAGTACTTC.

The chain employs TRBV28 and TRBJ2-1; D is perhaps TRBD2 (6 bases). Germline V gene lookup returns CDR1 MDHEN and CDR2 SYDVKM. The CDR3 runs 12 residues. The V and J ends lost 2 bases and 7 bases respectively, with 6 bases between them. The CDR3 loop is CASSLAGNEQFF. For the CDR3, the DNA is TGTGCCAGCAGTTTAGCGGGGAATGAGCAGTTCTTC.

CDR3 sequence (DNA): TGTGCCAGCAAAGCTAGCGGGATCGCCGGGGAGCTGTTTTTT. Protein product: CASKASGIAGELFF. V is TRBV5-4 and J is TRBJ2-2; 9 bases agree with TRBD2. After removal of 6 bases from V and 6 bases from J, the junction contained 6 bases not matched to a gene. CDR1 SGHNT and CDR2 YYREEE come from the germline V gene (reference sequence). The CDR3 is 14 amino acids.

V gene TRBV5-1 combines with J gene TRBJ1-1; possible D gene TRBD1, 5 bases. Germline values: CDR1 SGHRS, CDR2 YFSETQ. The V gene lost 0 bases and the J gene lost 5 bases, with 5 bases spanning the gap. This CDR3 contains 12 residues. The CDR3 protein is CASSLGQTEAFF. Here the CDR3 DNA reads TGCGCCAGCAGCTTGGGACAGACTGAAGCTTTCTTT. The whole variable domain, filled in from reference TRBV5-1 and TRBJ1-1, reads KAGVTQTPRYLIKTRGQQVTLSCSPISGHRSVSWYQQTPGQGLQFLFEYFSETQRNKGNFPGRFSGRQFSNSRSEMNVSTLELGDSALYLCASSLGQTEAFFGQGTRLTVV.

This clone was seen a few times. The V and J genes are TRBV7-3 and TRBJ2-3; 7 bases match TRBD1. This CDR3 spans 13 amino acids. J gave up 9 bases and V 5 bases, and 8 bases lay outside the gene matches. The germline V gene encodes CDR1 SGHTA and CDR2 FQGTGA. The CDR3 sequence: CASSPTGDGTQYF. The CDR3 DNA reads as TGTGCCAGCAGCCCAACAGGGGACGGGACGCAGTATTTT.

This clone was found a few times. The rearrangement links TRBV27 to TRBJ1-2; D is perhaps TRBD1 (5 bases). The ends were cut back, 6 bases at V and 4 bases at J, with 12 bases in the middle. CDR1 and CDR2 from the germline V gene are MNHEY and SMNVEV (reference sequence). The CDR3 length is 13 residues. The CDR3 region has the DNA TGTGCCAGCAGACGCTCAGGGCCCTATGGCTACACCTTC. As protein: CASRRSGPYGYTF.

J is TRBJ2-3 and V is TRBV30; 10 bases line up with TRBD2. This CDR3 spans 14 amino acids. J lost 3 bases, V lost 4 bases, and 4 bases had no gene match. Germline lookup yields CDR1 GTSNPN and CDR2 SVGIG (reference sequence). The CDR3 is CAWTSGGTTDTQYF. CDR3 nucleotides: TGTGCCTGGACTAGCGGGGGTACTACAGATACGCAGTATTTT.

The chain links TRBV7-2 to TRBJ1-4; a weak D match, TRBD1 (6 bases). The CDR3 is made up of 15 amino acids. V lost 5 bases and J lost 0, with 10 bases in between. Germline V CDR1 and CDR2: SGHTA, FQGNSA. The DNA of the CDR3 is TGTGCCAGCAGCAGACAGGAAGCAACTAATGAAAAACTGTTTTTT. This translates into CASSRQEATNEKLFF.

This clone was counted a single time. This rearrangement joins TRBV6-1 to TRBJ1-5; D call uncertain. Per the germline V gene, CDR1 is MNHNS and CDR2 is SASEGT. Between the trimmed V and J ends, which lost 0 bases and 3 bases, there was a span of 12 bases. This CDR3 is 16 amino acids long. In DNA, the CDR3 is TGTGCCAGCAGTGAAGCGTTGAGCGGAACCAATCAGCCCCAGCATTTT. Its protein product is CASSEALSGTNQPQHF.

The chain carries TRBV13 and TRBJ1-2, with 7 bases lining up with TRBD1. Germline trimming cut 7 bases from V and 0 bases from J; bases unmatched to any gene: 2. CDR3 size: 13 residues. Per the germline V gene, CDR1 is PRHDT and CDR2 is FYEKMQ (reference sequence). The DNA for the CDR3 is TGTGCCAGCACCCAGGGGGCTAACTATGGCTACACCTTC. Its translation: CASTQGANYGYTF.

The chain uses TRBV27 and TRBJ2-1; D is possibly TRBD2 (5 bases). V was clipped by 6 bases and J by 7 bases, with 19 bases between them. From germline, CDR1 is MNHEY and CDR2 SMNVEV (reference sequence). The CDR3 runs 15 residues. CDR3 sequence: CASSAGPFARNEQFF. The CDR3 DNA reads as TGTGCCAGCAGCGCGGGCCCCTTCGCCAGGAATGAGCAGTTCTTC.

The CDR3 loop is CASSFGGVSGNTIYF. The DNA for the CDR3 is TGTGCCAGCAGCTTCGGGGGTGTCTCTGGAAACACCATATATTTT. V gene TRBV7-2 combines with J gene TRBJ1-3; perhaps TRBD1 as D (5 bases). This CDR3 has 15 residues. Trimming took off 3 bases at V and 0 bases at J, with 9 bases between the two ends. Germline assignment: CDR1 SGHTA and CDR2 FQGNSA.